The rows below give T cell receptor beta chains drawn from one sample of a study of PD-L1 blockade in urothelial cancer. Produced via immunoSEQ multiplex PCR; TCRdb's table is partial and in-frame only. The sample consists of about 66,000 clones, 88% of them appearing once. Sequenced here: PBMCs, sampled around atezolizumab (anti-PD-L1) treatment. Source of these receptors: a man between 60 and 70 years old with urothelial cancer. Both conserved end residues are part of each CDR3. Fields, in order: CDR3 protein, J gene, V gene, D gene. A D gene is named only where the DNA matches it firmly.

CDR3aa: CASTTGGGAYSNQPQHF
j_gene: TRBJ1-5
v_gene: TRBV28
d_gene: -

CDR3aa: CASSQEQGFAYGYTF
j_gene: TRBJ1-2
v_gene: TRBV14
d_gene: -

CDR3aa: CASSSEGTFRLETQYF
j_gene: TRBJ2-5
v_gene: TRBV7-6
d_gene: -

CDR3aa: CASRHGGGYEQYF
j_gene: TRBJ2-7
v_gene: TRBV28
d_gene: -

CDR3aa: CASSLGGRAVYEQYF
j_gene: TRBJ2-7
v_gene: TRBV5-5
d_gene: TRBD2

CDR3aa: CASSRGTGGISTGELFF
j_gene: TRBJ2-2
v_gene: TRBV5-1
d_gene: TRBD1

CDR3aa: CASSSRRGPYNSPLHF
j_gene: TRBJ1-6
v_gene: TRBV11-3
d_gene: -

CDR3aa: CASSTSGGWVKEAFF
j_gene: TRBJ1-1
v_gene: TRBV6-5
d_gene: -

CDR3aa: CASSLIRGGDTEAFF
j_gene: TRBJ1-1
v_gene: TRBV19
d_gene: -

CDR3aa: CASSHGQGASQPQHF
j_gene: TRBJ1-5
v_gene: TRBV6-6
d_gene: TRBD1

CDR3aa: CATRETGYNEKLFF
j_gene: TRBJ1-4
v_gene: TRBV15
d_gene: TRBD1

CDR3aa: CASEANYGYTF
j_gene: TRBJ1-2
v_gene: TRBV7-2
d_gene: -

CDR3aa: CASRRQANTGELFF
j_gene: TRBJ2-2
v_gene: TRBV5-4
d_gene: -

CDR3aa: CATNPRNTEAFF
j_gene: TRBJ1-1
v_gene: TRBV5-4
d_gene: -

CDR3aa: CASSFSPSGGTSYEQYF
j_gene: TRBJ2-7
v_gene: TRBV5-5
d_gene: TRBD2

CDR3aa: CASAGQDNYGYTF
j_gene: TRBJ1-2
v_gene: TRBV2
d_gene: TRBD1

CDR3aa: CASNTDTQETQYF
j_gene: TRBJ2-5
v_gene: TRBV5-1
d_gene: -

CDR3aa: CASSHSGINQDTGELFF
j_gene: TRBJ2-2
v_gene: TRBV4-1
d_gene: -

CDR3aa: CASSLEQVWYF
j_gene: TRBJ2-7
v_gene: TRBV11-3
d_gene: -

CDR3aa: CASSDCRGETQYF
j_gene: TRBJ2-5
v_gene: TRBV23-1
d_gene: -

CDR3aa: CASSLNRNSKAFF
j_gene: TRBJ1-1
v_gene: TRBV11-3
d_gene: -

CDR3aa: CASSLTPTRGHNEQFF
j_gene: TRBJ2-1
v_gene: TRBV5-1
d_gene: -

CDR3aa: CASSLDGTSGTYEQYF
j_gene: TRBJ2-7
v_gene: TRBV7-2
d_gene: TRBD2

CDR3aa: CASSQDVLAGVSDTQYF
j_gene: TRBJ2-3
v_gene: TRBV4-2
d_gene: TRBD2

CDR3aa: CASSSPGQGSGQPQHF
j_gene: TRBJ1-5
v_gene: TRBV18
d_gene: TRBD1

CDR3aa: CASSRSQGSTRGYTF
j_gene: TRBJ1-2
v_gene: TRBV9
d_gene: -

CDR3aa: CASSLGAGTEQYF
j_gene: TRBJ2-7
v_gene: TRBV5-1
d_gene: TRBD2